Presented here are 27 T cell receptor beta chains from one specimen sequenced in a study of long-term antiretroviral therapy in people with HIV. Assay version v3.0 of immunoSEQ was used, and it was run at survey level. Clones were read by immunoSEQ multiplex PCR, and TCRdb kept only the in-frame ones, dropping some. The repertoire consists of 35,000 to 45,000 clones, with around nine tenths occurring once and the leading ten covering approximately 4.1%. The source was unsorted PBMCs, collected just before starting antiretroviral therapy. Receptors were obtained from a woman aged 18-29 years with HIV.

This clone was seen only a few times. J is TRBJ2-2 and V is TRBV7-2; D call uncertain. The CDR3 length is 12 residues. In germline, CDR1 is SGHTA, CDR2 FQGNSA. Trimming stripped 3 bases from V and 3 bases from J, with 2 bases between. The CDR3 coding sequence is TGTGCCAGCAGCTTCTACACCGGGGAGCTGTTTTTT. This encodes CASSFYTGELFF.

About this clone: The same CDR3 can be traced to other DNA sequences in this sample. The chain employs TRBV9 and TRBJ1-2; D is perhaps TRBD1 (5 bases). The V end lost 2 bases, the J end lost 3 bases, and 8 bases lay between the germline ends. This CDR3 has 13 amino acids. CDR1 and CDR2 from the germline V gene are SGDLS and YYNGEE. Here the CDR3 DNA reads TGTGCCAGCAGCGTGGGAGGGGACTATGGCTACACCTTC. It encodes CASSVGGDYGYTF.

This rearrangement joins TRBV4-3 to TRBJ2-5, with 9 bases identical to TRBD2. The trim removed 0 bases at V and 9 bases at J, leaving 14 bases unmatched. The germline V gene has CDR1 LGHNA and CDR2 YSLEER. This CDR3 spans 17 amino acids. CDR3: CASSQDFPMTSGEAQYF. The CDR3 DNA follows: TGCGCCAGCAGCCAAGACTTCCCTATGACTAGCGGTGAGGCCCAGTACTTC.

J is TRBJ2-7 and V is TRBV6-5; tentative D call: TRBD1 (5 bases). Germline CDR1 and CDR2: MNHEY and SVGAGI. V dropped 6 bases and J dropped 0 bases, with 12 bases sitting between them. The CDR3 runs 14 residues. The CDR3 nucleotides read TGTGCCAGCAGCTACGACACAGGCTCCTACGAGCAGTACTTC. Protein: CASSYDTGSYEQYF.

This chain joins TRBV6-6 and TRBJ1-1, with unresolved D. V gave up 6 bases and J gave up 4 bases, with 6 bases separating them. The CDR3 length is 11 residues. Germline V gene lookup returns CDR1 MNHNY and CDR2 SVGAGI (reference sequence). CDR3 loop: CASSPATEAFF. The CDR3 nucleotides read TGTGCCAGCAGCCCCGCCACTGAAGCTTTCTTT.

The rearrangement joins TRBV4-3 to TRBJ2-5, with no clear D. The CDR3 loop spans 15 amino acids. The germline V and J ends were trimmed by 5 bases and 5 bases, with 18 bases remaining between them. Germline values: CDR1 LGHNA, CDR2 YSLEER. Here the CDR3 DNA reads TGCGCCAGCAGCACCCGATTCGCACCTAAGGAGACCCAGTACTTC. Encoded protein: CASSTRFAPKETQYF.

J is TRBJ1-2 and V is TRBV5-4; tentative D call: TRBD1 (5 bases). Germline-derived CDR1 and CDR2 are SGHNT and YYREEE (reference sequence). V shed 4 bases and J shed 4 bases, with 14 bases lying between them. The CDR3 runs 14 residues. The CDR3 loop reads CASSLGPGGYGYTF. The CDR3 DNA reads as TGTGCCAGCAGCCTGGGGCCCGGCGGCTATGGCTACACCTTC.

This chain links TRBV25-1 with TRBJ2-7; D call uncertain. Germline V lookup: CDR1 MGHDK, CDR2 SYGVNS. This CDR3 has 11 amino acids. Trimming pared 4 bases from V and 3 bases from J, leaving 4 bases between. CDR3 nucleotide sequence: TGTGCCAGCAGTGGAGGCTACGAGCAGTACTTC. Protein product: CASSGGYEQYF.

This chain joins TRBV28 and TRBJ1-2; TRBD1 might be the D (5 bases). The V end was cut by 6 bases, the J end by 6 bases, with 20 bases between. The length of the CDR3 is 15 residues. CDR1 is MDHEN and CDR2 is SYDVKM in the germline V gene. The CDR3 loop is CASSLPGVKEDGYTF. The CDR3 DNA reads TGTGCCAGCAGCCTACCGGGGGTCAAAGAGGATGGCTACACCTTC.

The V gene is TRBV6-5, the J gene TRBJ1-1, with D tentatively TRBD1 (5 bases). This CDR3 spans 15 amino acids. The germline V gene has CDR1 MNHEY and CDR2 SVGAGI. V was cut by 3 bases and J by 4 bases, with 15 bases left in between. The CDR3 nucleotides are TGTGCCAGCAGTTATGGGGCAGGGAGCGGCACTGAAGCTTTCTTT. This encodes CASSYGAGSGTEAFF.

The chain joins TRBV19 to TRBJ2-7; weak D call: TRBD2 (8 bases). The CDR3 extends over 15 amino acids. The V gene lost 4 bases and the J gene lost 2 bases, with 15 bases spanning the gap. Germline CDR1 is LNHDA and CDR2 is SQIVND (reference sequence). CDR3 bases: TGTGCCAGTAGTACGGGAGGGACAGCCCCCTACGAGCAGTACTTC. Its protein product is CASSTGGTAPYEQYF. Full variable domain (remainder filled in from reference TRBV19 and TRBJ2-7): DGGITQSPKYLFRKEGQNVTLSCEQNLNHDAMYWYRQDPGQGLRLIYYSQIVNDFQKGDIAEGYSVSREKKESFPLTVTSAQKNPTAFYLCASSTGGTAPYEQYFGPGTRLTVT.

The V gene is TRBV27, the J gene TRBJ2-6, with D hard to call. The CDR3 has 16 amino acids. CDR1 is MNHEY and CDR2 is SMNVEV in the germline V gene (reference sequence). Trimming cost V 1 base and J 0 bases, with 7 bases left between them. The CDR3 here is CASSLLLHSGANVLTF. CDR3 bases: TGTGCCAGCAGTTTATTACTCCACTCTGGGGCCAACGTCCTGACTTTC.

The CDR3 nucleotides read TGTGCCAGTAGTAGGTCCCCAGAAGGGGACAATGGCTACACCTTC. Translating gives CASSRSPEGDNGYTF. V usage is TRBV19 and J usage is TRBJ1-2, with a possible D match to TRBD1 (6 bases). V shed 4 bases and J shed 6 bases, with 18 bases lying between them. Per germline, CDR1 LNHDA and CDR2 SQIVND (reference sequence). The CDR3 consists of 15 residues.

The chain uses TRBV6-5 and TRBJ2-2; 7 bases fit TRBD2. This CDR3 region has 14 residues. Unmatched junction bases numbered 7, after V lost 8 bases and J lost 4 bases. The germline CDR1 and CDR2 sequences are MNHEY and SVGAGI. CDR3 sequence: CASGEGLRTGELFF. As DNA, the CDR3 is TGTGCCAGCGGGGAGGGACTACGCACCGGGGAGCTGTTTTTT.

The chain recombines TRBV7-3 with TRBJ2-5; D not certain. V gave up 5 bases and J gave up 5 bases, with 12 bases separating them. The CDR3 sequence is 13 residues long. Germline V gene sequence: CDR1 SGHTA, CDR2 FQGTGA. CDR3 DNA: TGTGCCAGCAGCCCACGTTCCGGGGAGACCCAGTACTTC. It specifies CASSPRSGETQYF. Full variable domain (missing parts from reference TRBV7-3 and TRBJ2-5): GAGVSQTPSNKVTEKGKYVELRCDPISGHTALYWYRQSLGQGPEFLIYFQGTGAADDSGLPNDRFFAVRPEGSVSTLKIQRTERGDSAVYLCASSPRSGETQYFGPGTRLLVL.

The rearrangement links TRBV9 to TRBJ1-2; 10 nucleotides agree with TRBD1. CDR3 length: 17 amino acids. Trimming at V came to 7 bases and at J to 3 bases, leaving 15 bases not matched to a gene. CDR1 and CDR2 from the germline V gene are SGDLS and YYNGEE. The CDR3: CASAYPRGQGNHYGYTF. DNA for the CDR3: TGTGCCAGCGCCTACCCCCGGGGACAGGGGAATCACTATGGCTACACCTTC. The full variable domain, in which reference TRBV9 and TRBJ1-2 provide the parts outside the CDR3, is DSGVTQTPKHLITATGQRVTLRCSPRSGDLSVYWYQQSLDQGLQFLIQYYNGEERAKGNILERFSAQQFPDLHSELNLSSLELGDSALYFCASAYPRGQGNHYGYTFGSGTRLTVV.

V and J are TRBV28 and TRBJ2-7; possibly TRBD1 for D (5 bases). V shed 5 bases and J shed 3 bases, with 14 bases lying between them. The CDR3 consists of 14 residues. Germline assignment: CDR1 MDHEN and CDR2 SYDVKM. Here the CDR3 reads CASSPPPGLYEQYF. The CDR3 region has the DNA TGTGCCAGCAGTCCCCCCCCAGGGCTCTACGAGCAGTACTTC.

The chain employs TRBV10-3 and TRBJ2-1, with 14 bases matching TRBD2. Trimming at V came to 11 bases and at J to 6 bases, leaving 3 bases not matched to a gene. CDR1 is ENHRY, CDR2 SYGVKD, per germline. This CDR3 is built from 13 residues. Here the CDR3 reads CALGTSGSNEQFF. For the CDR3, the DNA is TGTGCCCTTGGGACTAGCGGGAGCAATGAGCAGTTCTTC.

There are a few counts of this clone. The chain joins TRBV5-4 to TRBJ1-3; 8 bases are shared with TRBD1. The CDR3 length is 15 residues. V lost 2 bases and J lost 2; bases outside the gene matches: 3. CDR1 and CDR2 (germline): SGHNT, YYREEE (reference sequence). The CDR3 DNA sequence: TGTGCCAGCAGCTTACAGGGGGTTGCTGGAAACACCATATATTTT. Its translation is CASSLQGVAGNTIYF.

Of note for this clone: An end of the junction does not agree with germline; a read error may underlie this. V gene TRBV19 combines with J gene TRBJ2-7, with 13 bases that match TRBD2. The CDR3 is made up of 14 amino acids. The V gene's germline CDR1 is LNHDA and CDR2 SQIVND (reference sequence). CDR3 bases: TGTGCCAGTAGTACTCTCAATTACCGGACTAGCGGGAGATTC. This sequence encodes CASSTLNYRTSGRF.

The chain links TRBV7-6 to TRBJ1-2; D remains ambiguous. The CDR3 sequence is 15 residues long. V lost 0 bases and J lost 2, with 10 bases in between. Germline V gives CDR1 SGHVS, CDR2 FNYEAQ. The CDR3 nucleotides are TGTGCCAGCAGCTTAGCTGGACCGCAAAACTATGGCTACACCTTC. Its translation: CASSLAGPQNYGYTF.

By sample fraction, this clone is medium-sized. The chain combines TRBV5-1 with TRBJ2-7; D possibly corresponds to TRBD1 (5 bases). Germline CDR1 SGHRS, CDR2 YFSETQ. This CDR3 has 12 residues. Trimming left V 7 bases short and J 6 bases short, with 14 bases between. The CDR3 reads CASLGPGAEQYF. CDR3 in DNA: TGCGCCAGCTTGGGGCCCGGCGCCGAGCAGTACTTC.

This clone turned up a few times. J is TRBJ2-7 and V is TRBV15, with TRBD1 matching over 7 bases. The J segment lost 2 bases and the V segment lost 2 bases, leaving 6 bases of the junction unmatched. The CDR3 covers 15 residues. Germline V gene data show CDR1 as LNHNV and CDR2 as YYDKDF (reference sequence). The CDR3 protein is CATSRSLGQTYEQYF. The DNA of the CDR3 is TGTGCCACCAGCAGAAGCTTGGGACAGACCTACGAGCAGTACTTC.

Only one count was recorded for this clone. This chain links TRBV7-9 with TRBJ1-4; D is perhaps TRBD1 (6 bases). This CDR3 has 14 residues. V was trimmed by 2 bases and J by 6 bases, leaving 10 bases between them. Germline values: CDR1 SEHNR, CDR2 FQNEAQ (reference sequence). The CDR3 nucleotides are TGTGCCAGCAGCTTAATGGGGGCGGATGAAAAACTGTTTTTT. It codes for CASSLMGADEKLFF. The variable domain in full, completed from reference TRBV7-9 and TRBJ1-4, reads DTGVSQNPRHKITKRGQNVTFRCDPISEHNRLYWYRQTLGQGPEFLTYFQNEAQLEKSRLLSDRFSAERPKGSFSTLEIQRTEQGDSAMYLCASSLMGADEKLFFGSGTQLSVL.

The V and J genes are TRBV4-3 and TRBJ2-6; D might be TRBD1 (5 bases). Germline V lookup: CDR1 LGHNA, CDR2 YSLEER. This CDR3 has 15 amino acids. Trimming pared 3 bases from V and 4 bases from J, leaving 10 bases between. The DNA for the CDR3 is TGCGCCAGCAGCCAGACAGCCTCCGGGGCCAACGTCCTGACTTTC. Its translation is CASSQTASGANVLTF.

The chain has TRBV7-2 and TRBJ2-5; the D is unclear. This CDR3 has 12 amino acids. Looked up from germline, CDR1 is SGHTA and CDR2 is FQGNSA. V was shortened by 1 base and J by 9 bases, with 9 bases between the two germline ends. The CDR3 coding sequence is TGTGCCAGCAGCTTAGGAAGAGACCCCCAGTACTTC. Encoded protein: CASSLGRDPQYF.

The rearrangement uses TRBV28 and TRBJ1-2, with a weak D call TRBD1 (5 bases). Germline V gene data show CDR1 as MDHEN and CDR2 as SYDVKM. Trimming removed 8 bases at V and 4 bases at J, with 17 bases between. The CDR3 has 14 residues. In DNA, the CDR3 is TGTGCCAGCGGGGGACGTCTTTACATCTATGGCTACACCTTC. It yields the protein CASGGRLYIYGYTF.